Listed here are 21 T cell receptor beta chains from one sample, sequenced in a study of cytomegalovirus exposure and HLA in healthy donors. In the PCR, 60 Vbeta and 13 Jbeta primers were used. Only in-frame clones appear in the TCRdb table, and some are missing; sequencing was by immunoSEQ multiplex PCR. The sample carries 130,000 or so clones, less than 85% recorded once. Sequenced material: PBMCs. The receptors stem from a man in his forties or fifties in good health and CMV-seronegative.

J is TRBJ1-6 and V is TRBV6-5; tentatively, D is TRBD1 (6 bases). This CDR3 contains 14 residues. V was pared by 5 bases and J by 7 bases, with 12 bases between. Germline V lookup: CDR1 MNHEY, CDR2 SVGAGI. The CDR3 nucleotides are TGTGCCAGCAGTAGAAAGGACAGCAATTCACCCCTCCACTTT. This gives the protein CASSRKDSNSPLHF.

The chain joins TRBV5-4 to TRBJ2-2, with TRBD2 identical over 10 bases. The germline V gene has CDR1 SGHNT and CDR2 YYREEE (reference sequence). The V segment lost 3 bases and the J segment 4 bases; nucleotides outside the gene matches: 3. CDR3 length: 15 amino acids. The CDR3 loop reads CASSYGLAATGELFF. The CDR3 DNA is TGTGCCAGCAGCTACGGACTAGCGGCCACCGGGGAGCTGTTTTTT. Together with reference TRBV5-4 and TRBJ2-2, the CDR3 gives the full variable domain: ETGVTQSPTHLIKTRGQQVTLRCSSQSGHNTVSWYQQALGQGPQFIFQYYREEENGRGNFPPRFSGLQFPNYSSELNVNALELDDSALYLCASSYGLAATGELFFGEGSRLTVL.

V and J are TRBV18 and TRBJ1-5; D is possibly TRBD1 (5 bases). CDR1 KGHSH and CDR2 LQKENI come from the germline V gene. V was trimmed by 0 bases and J by 5 bases, leaving 11 bases between them. The CDR3 extends over 15 amino acids. The CDR3 sequence is CASSPPGQGYQPQHF. The CDR3 region has the DNA TGTGCCAGCTCACCACCAGGACAAGGCTATCAGCCCCAGCATTTT.

The chain links TRBV2 to TRBJ2-7; D gene unclear. From germline, CDR1 is SNHLY and CDR2 FYNNEI. Trimming took off 6 bases at V and 3 bases at J, with 9 bases between the two ends. The CDR3 sequence is 12 residues long. CDR3 in DNA: TGTGCCAGCAGAGATAACAACTACGAGCAGTACTTC. Translating gives CASRDNNYEQYF.

V usage is TRBV4-1 and J usage is TRBJ1-1, with 10 positions matching TRBD1. J gave up 4 bases and V 5 bases, and 10 bases lay outside the gene matches. This CDR3 has 16 residues. Germline assignment: CDR1 MGHRA and CDR2 YSYEKL. CDR3 amino acids: CASSNSGTGALTEAFF. The CDR3 region has the DNA TGCGCCAGCAGCAACTCCGGGACAGGGGCCCTCACTGAAGCTTTCTTT.

The chain employs TRBV28 and TRBJ1-1; a possible D gene is TRBD1 (5 bases). The CDR3 extends over 16 amino acids. The germline V and J ends were trimmed by 2 bases and 0 bases, with 13 bases remaining between them. Germline CDR1 reads MDHEN; CDR2 reads SYDVKM. The CDR3 loop is CASSLGGGWMNTEAFF. Written as DNA, the CDR3 is TGTGCCAGCAGTTTAGGGGGGGGGTGGATGAACACTGAAGCTTTCTTT.

The chain has TRBV30 and TRBJ1-6; possible D gene TRBD1, 5 bases. Germline loops: CDR1 GTSNPN, CDR2 SVGIG (reference sequence). Trimming took off 2 bases at V and 0 bases at J, with 11 bases between the two ends. The CDR3 spans 16 residues. The CDR3 spells CAWSRAGNSYNSPLHF. In DNA, the CDR3 is TGTGCCTGGAGTAGAGCAGGGAACTCCTATAATTCACCCCTCCACTTT.

The rearrangement joins TRBV7-2 to TRBJ2-7; D gene ambiguous. Germline CDR1 and CDR2: SGHTA and FQGNSA. This CDR3 has 14 residues. Between the trimmed V and J ends, which lost 1 base and 1 base, there was a span of 8 bases. CDR3 loop: CASSLELSSYEQYF. The CDR3 DNA is TGTGCCAGCAGCTTAGAACTGTCTTCCTACGAGCAGTACTTC.

This rearrangement joins TRBV5-1 to TRBJ2-5, with TRBD1 identical over 7 bases. The CDR3 sequence is 15 residues long. Germline V lookup: CDR1 SGHRS, CDR2 YFSETQ. J lost 2 bases, V lost 0 bases, and 4 bases had no gene match. The CDR3 coding sequence is TGCGCCAGCAGCTTGGATCCAGGGGGTCAAGAGACCCAGTACTTC. It encodes CASSLDPGGQETQYF.

This chain joins TRBV29-1 and TRBJ1-1, with a tentative D call TRBD1 (5 bases). Germline V lookup: CDR1 SQVTM, CDR2 ANQGSEA. The ends were cut back, 2 bases at V and 4 bases at J, with 14 bases in the middle. The CDR3 has 14 residues. The CDR3 protein is CSVEPRSGGTEAFF. The CDR3 DNA reads TGCAGCGTTGAACCCAGGTCCGGGGGCACTGAAGCTTTCTTT.

The gene calls are TRBV14 and TRBJ2-1; weak D call: TRBD2 (5 bases). Germline V gene sequence: CDR1 SGHDN, CDR2 FVKESK. CDR3 length equals 13 residues. The V gene lost 4 bases and the J gene lost 9 bases, with 13 bases spanning the gap. Written as DNA, the CDR3 is TGTGCCAGCAGCCTGACGTCGGGGAGTGAGCAGTTCTTC. This sequence encodes CASSLTSGSEQFF. The full variable domain, with the rest looked up from reference TRBV14 and TRBJ2-1, is EAGVTQFPSHSVIEKGQTVTLRCDPISGHDNLYWYRRVMGKEIKFLLHFVKESKQDESGMPNNRFLAERTGGTYSTLKVQPAELEDSGVYFCASSLTSGSEQFFGPGTRLTVL.

This rearrangement joins TRBV6-5 to TRBJ2-5, with a tentative D call TRBD1 (6 bases). Germline V gene lookup returns CDR1 MNHEY and CDR2 SVGAGI. The CDR3 length is 14 residues. Deletions cut 2 bases from V and 3 bases from J, with 10 bases between. The CDR3 DNA reads as TGTGCCAGCAGTTACCGGACAGAAAAAGAGACCCAGTACTTC. It encodes CASSYRTEKETQYF.

The V call is TRBV7-2, the J call TRBJ2-7; D may be TRBD1 (6 bases). The germline CDR1 and CDR2 sequences are SGHTA and FQGNSA. The germline V and J ends were trimmed by 1 base and 4 bases, with 14 bases remaining between them. This CDR3 comprises 15 residues. This CDR3 is CASSLVRGVDYEQYF. The DNA of the CDR3 is TGTGCCAGCAGCTTAGTCAGGGGAGTGGATTACGAGCAGTACTTC.

The chain combines TRBV18 with TRBJ2-7; D ambiguous. V lost 5 bases and J 1 base, leaving 3 bases between the germline ends. Germline loops: CDR1 KGHSH, CDR2 LQKENI. CDR3 length: 11 residues. The CDR3 loop reads CASSTSYEQYF. CDR3 coding DNA: TGTGCCAGCTCAACTTCCTACGAGCAGTACTTC.

This chain uses TRBV6-5 with TRBJ2-3; no reliable D call. Germline V gene lookup returns CDR1 MNHEY and CDR2 SVGAGI. The CDR3 loop spans 11 amino acids. Trimming took off 6 bases at V and 6 bases at J, with 7 bases between the two ends. As DNA, the CDR3 is TGTGCCAGCAGATCTAAGGATACGCAGTATTTT. It specifies CASRSKDTQYF.

The chain links TRBV27 to TRBJ1-2; 11 bases are a match to TRBD1. This CDR3 contains 18 residues. The trim removed 5 bases at V and 1 base at J, leaving 12 bases unmatched. CDR1 and CDR2 (germline): MNHEY, SMNVEV (reference sequence). The CDR3 nucleotides read TGTGCCAGCAGTCCCCTCCGTGGACAGGGGGCGTTTAACTATGGCTACACCTTC. The encoded protein is CASSPLRGQGAFNYGYTF.

This clone turned up a few times. In DNA, the CDR3 is TGTGCCAGCAGTTACTCAGGGGCGATTGACTATGGCTACACCTTC. Translation: CASSYSGAIDYGYTF. This chain uses TRBV6-5 with TRBJ1-2, with a tentative D call TRBD1 (5 bases). CDR1 and CDR2 (germline): MNHEY, SVGAGI. There are 15 residues in the CDR3. V lost 0 bases and J lost 3, with 11 bases in between.

This clone was counted a few times. V is TRBV27 and J is TRBJ2-2; no reliable D call. The germline V gene encodes CDR1 MNHEY and CDR2 SMNVEV (reference sequence). Trimming cost V 2 bases and J 1 base, with 8 bases left between them. CDR3 length: 15 amino acids. CDR3 in amino acids: CASSLSLMNTGELFF. CDR3 in DNA: TGTGCCAGCAGTTTAAGCCTCATGAACACCGGGGAGCTGTTTTTT.

The chain has TRBV9 and TRBJ2-1; TRBD1 might be the D (5 bases). There are 20 residues in the CDR3. Deletions cut 3 bases from V and 0 bases from J, with 25 bases between. Germline CDR1 and CDR2: SGDLS and YYNGEE. CDR3 bases: TGTGCCAGCAGCGCCCCAAGACAGCCTAGTTTGTGGAGCTCCTACAATGAGCAGTTCTTC. This encodes CASSAPRQPSLWSSYNEQFF.

This clone was detected only once. This chain connects TRBV19 to TRBJ1-4; maybe TRBD1 (5 bases). This CDR3 has 15 residues. The ends were cut back, 4 bases at V and 4 bases at J, with 13 bases in the middle. From germline, CDR1 is LNHDA and CDR2 SQIVND (reference sequence). The DNA of the CDR3 is TGTGCCAGTAGTAGTAAGGGACTAAATAATGAAAAACTGTTTTTT. Residues: CASSSKGLNNEKLFF.

The rearrangement links TRBV7-3 to TRBJ2-5; TRBD2 might be the D (6 bases). Per the germline V gene, CDR1 is SGHTA and CDR2 is FQGTGA. Trimming took 5 bases from V and 4 from J, leaving 17 bases between them. The CDR3 has 15 residues. CDR3 amino acids: CASSEVGGPGETQYF. CDR3 coding DNA: TGTGCCAGCAGCGAGGTCGGGGGACCTGGAGAGACCCAGTACTTC.